This entry is about one T cell receptor (beta chain). This record comes from a study of blood T cell repertoires in COVID-19. Study overall: The United States, Italy and Spain provided the acute and convalescent COVID-19 samples. PBMCs, B-cell-depleted T cells, or T cells were the source of the cDNA or gDNA that made up the material.

Authors' analysis steps: Nucleated cell number was recorded as an estimate derived from reference gene primer amplification. Profiling relied on immunoSEQ multiplex PCR, and the TCRdb table lists in-frame clones only, not all of them. That table furnishes V, J and clone size, whereas the DNA furnished D and trimming. The sample gives under 150,000 clones, roughly four fifths of which show up once; 11% is in the top ten. The CDR3 extends over 15 amino acids. Germline loops: CDR1 SGHVS, CDR2 FQNEAQ. V was pared by 5 bases and J by 0 bases, with 8 bases between. Sequencing was performed on peripheral blood. The J gene is TRBJ2-6, the V gene TRBV7-8; D possibly corresponds to TRBD2 (5 bases). The clonotype was recovered from a human donor in a cohort sampled during active COVID-19. CDR3 region: CASSVRDSGANVLTF. CDR3 nucleotide sequence: TGTGCCAGCAGCGTTCGGGACTCTGGGGCCAACGTCCTGACTTTC.